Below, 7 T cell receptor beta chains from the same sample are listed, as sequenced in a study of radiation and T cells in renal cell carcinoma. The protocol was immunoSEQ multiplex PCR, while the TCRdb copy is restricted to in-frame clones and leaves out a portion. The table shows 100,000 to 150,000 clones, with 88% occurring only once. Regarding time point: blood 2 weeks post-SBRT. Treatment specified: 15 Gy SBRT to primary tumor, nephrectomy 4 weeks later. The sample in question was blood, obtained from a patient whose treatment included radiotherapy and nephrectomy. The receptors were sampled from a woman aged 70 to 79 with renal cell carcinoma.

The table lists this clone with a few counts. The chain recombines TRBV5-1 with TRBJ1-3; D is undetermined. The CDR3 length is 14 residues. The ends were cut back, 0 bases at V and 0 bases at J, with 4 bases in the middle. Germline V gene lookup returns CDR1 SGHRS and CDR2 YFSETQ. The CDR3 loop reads CASSLDSSGNTIYF. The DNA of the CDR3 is TGCGCCAGCAGCTTGGACAGCTCTGGAAACACCATATATTTT. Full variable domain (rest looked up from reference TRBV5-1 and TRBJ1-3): KAGVTQTPRYLIKTRGQQVTLSCSPISGHRSVSWYQQTPGQGLQFLFEYFSETQRNKGNFPGRFSGRQFSNSRSEMNVSTLELGDSALYLCASSLDSSGNTIYFGEGSWLTVV.

The CDR3 reads CASRERGDTDTQYF. CDR3 nucleotides: TGTGCCAGCAGAGAGCGGGGGGACACAGATACGCAGTATTTT. The chain is built from TRBV5-6 and TRBJ2-3, with 9 bases matching TRBD2. Trimming took 5 bases from V and 2 from J; bases not matched to a gene: 3. Looked up from germline, CDR1 is SGHDT and CDR2 is YYEEEE. This CDR3 is 14 amino acids long.

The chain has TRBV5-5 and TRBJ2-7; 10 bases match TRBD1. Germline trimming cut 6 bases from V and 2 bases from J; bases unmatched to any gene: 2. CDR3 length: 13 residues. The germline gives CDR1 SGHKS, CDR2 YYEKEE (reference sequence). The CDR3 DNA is TGTGCCAGCACCGGGACAGGGGCCTACGAGCAGTACTTC. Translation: CASTGTGAYEQYF.

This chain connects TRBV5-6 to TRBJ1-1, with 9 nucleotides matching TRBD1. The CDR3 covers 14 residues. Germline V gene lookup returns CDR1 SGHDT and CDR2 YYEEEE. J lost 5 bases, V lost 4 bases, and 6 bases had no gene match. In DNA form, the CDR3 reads TGTGCCAGCAGCGCCGGACAGGGGCTGACTGAAGCTTTCTTT. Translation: CASSAGQGLTEAFF.

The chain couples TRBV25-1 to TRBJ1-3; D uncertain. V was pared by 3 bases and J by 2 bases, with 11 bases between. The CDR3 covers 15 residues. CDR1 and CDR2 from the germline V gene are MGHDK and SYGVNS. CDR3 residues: CASSDPTGTGNTIYF. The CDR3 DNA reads TGTGCCAGCAGTGACCCCACGGGAACTGGAAACACCATATATTTT.

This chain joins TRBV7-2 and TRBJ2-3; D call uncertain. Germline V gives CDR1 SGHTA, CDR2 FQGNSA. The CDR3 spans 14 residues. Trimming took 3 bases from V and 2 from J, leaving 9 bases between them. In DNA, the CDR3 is TGTGCCAGCAGCTTGATTCATCCCACAGATACGCAGTATTTT. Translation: CASSLIHPTDTQYF.

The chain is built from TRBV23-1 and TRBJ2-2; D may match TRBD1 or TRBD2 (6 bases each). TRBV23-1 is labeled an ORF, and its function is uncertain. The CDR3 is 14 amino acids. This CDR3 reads CYTPGAGNTGELFF. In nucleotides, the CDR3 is TGCTATACCCCGGGGGCCGGGAACACCGGGGAGCTGTTTTTT.